What follows are 24 T cell receptor beta chains derived from one specimen sequenced in a study of Ad26.COV2.S vaccination and SARS-CoV-2 variants (dated by TCRdb to about 2021). The treatment or condition label here, explained by the study, means: about 20 received Ad26.COV2.S at low or high dose, single or two shots; about 5 received placebo; per-sample allocation not given. For vaccine and placebo recipients, the sequenced repertoires came from samples collected on day 63 after the first injection. To prepare the library, the immunoSEQ multiplex PCR assay was applied. TCRdb's version of the immuneACCESS table is confined to in-frame rearrangements and falls short of the full clone set. An unresolved V gene accounts for under half of the shortfall where checked; the remainder is of unknown origin. In this sample the table shows hundreds of thousands of clones, 70% to 90% of which occur a single time. The ten largest clonotypes hold more than 2.5% of the sample.

The sample in question was peripheral blood, obtained in a trial of Ad26.COV2.S vaccine versus placebo. The receptors derive from a person aged 18 to 59 who received the Ad26.COV2.S COVID-19 vaccine or a placebo.

The V gene is TRBV28, the J gene TRBJ1-1; D remains unclear. The CDR3 consists of 10 residues. The germline gives CDR1 MDHEN, CDR2 SYDVKM. The germline V and J ends were trimmed by 8 bases and 6 bases, with 7 bases remaining between them. The CDR3 loop is CASRYAEAFF. CDR3 sequence (DNA): TGTGCCAGCCGGTACGCTGAAGCTTTCTTT. The full variable domain, its missing parts supplied by reference TRBV28 and TRBJ1-1, is DVKVTQSSRYLVKRTGEKVFLECVQDMDHENMFWYRQDPGLGLRLIYFSYDVKMKEKGDIPEGYSVSREKKERFSLILESASTNQTSMYLCASRYAEAFFGQGTRLTVV.

The rearrangement links TRBV2 to TRBJ2-5; D uncertain. Trimming shortened V by 7 bases and J by 4 bases, and 10 bases separated the two germline ends. Per germline, CDR1 SNHLY and CDR2 FYNNEI. CDR3 size: 12 residues. The chain's CDR3 is CASNTWAETQYF. The CDR3 nucleotides are TGTGCCAGCAACACCTGGGCAGAGACCCAGTACTTC. Looking up the rest from reference TRBV2 and TRBJ2-5 gives the full variable domain: EPEVTQTPSHQVTQMGQEVILRCVPISNHLYFYWYRQILGQKVEFLVSFYNNEISEKSEIFDDQFSVERPDGSNFTLKIRSTKLEDSAMYFCASNTWAETQYFGPGTRLLVL.

The chain links TRBV3-1 (or the pseudogene TRBV3-2) to TRBJ1-2; D is unresolved. Looked up from germline, CDR1 is LGHDT and CDR2 is YNNKEL (reference sequence). V was trimmed by 1 base and J by 3 bases, leaving 12 bases between them. The CDR3 covers 15 residues. The CDR3 protein is CASSQGASNYYGYTF. The CDR3 DNA follows: TGTGCCAGCAGCCAAGGAGCTAGTAACTACTATGGCTACACCTTC.

This clone appeared once. The chain recombines TRBV7-9 with TRBJ2-1; the D call may be TRBD1 or TRBD2 (5 bases each). CDR1 SEHNR and CDR2 FQNEAQ come from the germline V gene (reference sequence). V was trimmed by 2 bases and J by 10 bases, leaving 18 bases between them. There are 15 residues in the CDR3. The CDR3, as DNA: TGTGCCAGCAGCTTAAGGGGTGGGTCTACGGGGGAGCAGTTCTTC. It translates to CASSLRGGSTGEQFF.

The V gene is TRBV11-3, the J gene TRBJ2-1, with D unclear. Deletions cut 1 base from V and 4 bases from J, with 5 bases between. The CDR3 is 13 residues long. The germline V gene has CDR1 SGHNT and CDR2 YENEEA. CDR3 region: CASSLAEYNEQFF. The CDR3 DNA sequence: TGTGCCAGCAGCTTAGCCGAATACAATGAGCAGTTCTTC.

This clone has a handful of counts. The chain links TRBV10-3 to TRBJ1-2; 10 bases map to TRBD1. The CDR3 covers 13 residues. V gave up 6 bases and J gave up 10 bases; unmatched junction bases: 8. CDR1 is ENHRY, CDR2 SYGVKD, per germline. CDR3 in amino acids: CAIRTGTGEDYTF. The CDR3 nucleotides read TGTGCCATCAGGACCGGGACAGGGGAGGACTACACCTTC.

The chain recombines TRBV10-3 with TRBJ2-7, with 8 bases identical to TRBD1. The CDR3 contains 15 residues. CDR1 ENHRY and CDR2 SYGVKD come from the germline V gene. V shed 4 bases, J shed 2 bases, and the junction held 7 bases outside the gene matches. CDR3: CAISASDRAPYEQYF. The CDR3 DNA reads as TGTGCCATCAGTGCCTCGGACAGGGCGCCCTACGAGCAGTACTTC.

The chain combines TRBV6-6 with TRBJ2-1; 13 nucleotides agree with TRBD2. Germline V gives CDR1 MNHNY, CDR2 SVGAGI (reference sequence). The CDR3 covers 16 residues. V gave up 2 bases and J gave up 4 bases; unmatched junction bases: 2. The CDR3 DNA is TGTGCCAGCAGTTACGGGACTAGCGGGATGTACAATGAGCAGTTCTTC. Translation gives CASSYGTSGMYNEQFF.

This sequence joins TRBV12-5 and TRBJ2-2; tentatively, D is TRBD1 (5 bases). Germline loops: CDR1 LGHNT, CDR2 FRNRAP. V was shortened by 0 bases and J by 4 bases, with 9 bases between the two germline ends. The CDR3 has 15 amino acids. The CDR3: CASGLVQVSTGELFF. CDR3 coding DNA: TGTGCTAGTGGTTTGGTACAGGTTTCCACCGGGGAGCTGTTTTTT. Complete variable domain (other parts from reference TRBV12-5 and TRBJ2-2): DARVTQTPRHKVTEMGQEVTMRCQPILGHNTVFWYRQTMMQGLELLAYFRNRAPLDDSGMPKDRFSAEMPDATLATLKIQPSEPRDSAVYFCASGLVQVSTGELFFGEGSRLTVL.

This chain connects TRBV5-4 to TRBJ1-2; D not certain. Looked up from germline, CDR1 is SGHNT and CDR2 is YYREEE (reference sequence). This CDR3 is built from 15 residues. With 4 bases removed from V and 3 bases from J, the gap between germline ends came to 16 bases. For the CDR3, the DNA is TGTGCCAGCAGCCCCGGGAATGCTTGGGACTATGGCTACACCTTC. This encodes CASSPGNAWDYGYTF.

V is TRBV5-1 and J is TRBJ2-1, with 15 bases fitting TRBD2. This CDR3 spans 18 amino acids. Trimming cost V 0 bases and J 10 bases; bases outside gene matches: 11. CDR1 SGHRS and CDR2 YFSETQ come from the germline V gene. CDR3 nucleotides: TGCGCCAGCAGCTTGGTTTCCGGACTAGCGGGAGGGGTACTCGAGCAGTTCTTC. This translates into CASSLVSGLAGGVLEQFF.

The genes are TRBV18 and TRBJ2-7; D uncertain. V was clipped by 2 bases and J by 6 bases, with 17 bases between them. The CDR3 extends over 15 amino acids. Germline V gene data show CDR1 as KGHSH and CDR2 as LQKENI. As DNA, the CDR3 is TGTGCCAGCTCACCAACGCAACCCTCCCGTGGCGAGCAGTACTTC. This translates into CASSPTQPSRGEQYF.

The chain has TRBV10-2 and TRBJ2-1; 10 bases are shared with TRBD2. The V gene end was trimmed by 8 bases and the J gene end by 8 bases; junction bases not matched to a gene: 9. Germline CDR1 WSHSY, CDR2 SAAADI. The CDR3 covers 14 residues. The CDR3 region is CASREASGRHEQFF. The CDR3 region has the DNA TGCGCCAGCCGCGAGGCTAGCGGGAGACATGAGCAGTTCTTC.

The chain couples TRBV19 to TRBJ1-2, with D possibly TRBD1 on 5 matching bases. Germline CDR1 LNHDA, CDR2 SQIVND (reference sequence). The ends were cut back, 5 bases at V and 5 bases at J, with 15 bases in the middle. The CDR3 is made up of 14 amino acids. The DNA for the CDR3 is TGTGCCAGTAGTGCGTGGGGCTCGGGATATGGCTACACCTTC. Translation gives CASSAWGSGYGYTF.

The chain carries TRBV7-2 and TRBJ2-2, with D tentatively TRBD1 (6 bases). The CDR3 loop spans 16 amino acids. Germline assignment: CDR1 SGHTA and CDR2 FQGNSA. V was shortened by 5 bases and J by 0 bases, with 13 bases between the two germline ends. The CDR3 loop reads CASSQGQSTNTGELFF. The CDR3 DNA follows: TGTGCCAGCAGCCAAGGACAGTCTACGAACACCGGGGAGCTGTTTTTT.

This sequence joins TRBV2 and TRBJ2-1; 8 bases match TRBD2. V lost 9 bases to trimming and J lost 7 bases; unmatched junction nucleotides: 8. Germline V gene lookup returns CDR1 SNHLY and CDR2 FYNNEI. This CDR3 is built from 13 residues. CDR3 protein: CARTSESTNEQFF. CDR3 sequence (DNA): TGTGCCAGGACTAGCGAGAGCACAAATGAGCAGTTCTTC.

The chain links TRBV6-5 to TRBJ2-5; D may match TRBD1 or TRBD2 (5 bases each). Germline lookup yields CDR1 MNHEY and CDR2 SVGAGI. The CDR3 is 13 amino acids. V was shortened by 7 bases and J by 1 base, with 10 bases between the two germline ends. The DNA of the CDR3 is TGTGCCAGCAAAAGAGGGGTCCAAGAGACCCAGTACTTC. Amino acid sequence: CASKRGVQETQYF.

The V gene is TRBV7-8, the J gene TRBJ1-1; the D is unclear. From germline, CDR1 is SGHVS and CDR2 FQNEAQ. The CDR3 is made up of 11 amino acids. The V end was cut by 3 bases, the J end by 5 bases, with 4 bases between. The CDR3 DNA reads TGTGCCAGCAGCTTGGCTACTGAAGCTTTCTTT. Protein: CASSLATEAFF.

The rearrangement links TRBV7-8 to TRBJ2-7; a weak D match, TRBD2 (6 bases). The germline V and J ends were trimmed by 1 base and 2 bases, with 9 bases remaining between them. Germline CDR1 SGHVS, CDR2 FQNEAQ. The CDR3 loop spans 14 amino acids. The CDR3 DNA reads TGTGCCAGCAGCTTAGTAGCGGTTGCCTACGAGCAGTACTTC. It specifies CASSLVAVAYEQYF.

The chain combines TRBV5-1 with TRBJ1-5; weak D call: TRBD1 (5 bases). V lost 2 bases and J lost 0, with 12 bases in between. The germline gives CDR1 SGHRS, CDR2 YFSETQ. This CDR3 comprises 16 residues. CDR3 sequence (DNA): TGCGCCAGCAGCTTTACGGGACCGTTTAGCAATCAGCCCCAGCATTTT. It specifies CASSFTGPFSNQPQHF.

The genes are TRBV28 and TRBJ1-2, with TRBD1 matching over 7 bases. This CDR3 is 13 amino acids long. CDR1 MDHEN and CDR2 SYDVKM come from the germline V gene. The V gene end was trimmed by 3 bases and the J gene end by 6 bases; junction bases not matched to a gene: 4. The CDR3 is CASSFTGVDGYTF. The CDR3, as DNA: TGTGCCAGCAGTTTCACAGGGGTGGATGGCTACACCTTC.

The genes are TRBV9 and TRBJ2-5; D is uncertain. Germline V lookup: CDR1 SGDLS, CDR2 YYNGEE. The V and J ends lost 2 bases and 1 base respectively, with 9 bases between them. The CDR3 spans 14 residues. The CDR3 sequence is CASSVTPRQETQYF. The CDR3 DNA follows: TGTGCCAGCAGCGTTACACCTCGCCAAGAGACCCAGTACTTC.

The genes are TRBV6-2 or TRBV6-3 and TRBJ1-5; tentatively, D is TRBD1 (5 bases). The CDR3 loop spans 14 amino acids. With 5 bases removed from V and 1 base from J, the gap between germline ends came to 9 bases. The germline V gene encodes CDR1 MNHEY and CDR2 SVGEGT. CDR3 coding DNA: TGTGCCAGCAGTGCCGAGGGGAGCAATCAGCCCCAGCATTTT. As protein: CASSAEGSNQPQHF.

The chain combines TRBV3-1 (or the pseudogene TRBV3-2) with TRBJ2-6, with unresolved D. This CDR3 has 16 amino acids. V lost 1 base and J 0 bases, leaving 7 bases between the germline ends. The germline V gene encodes CDR1 LGHDT and CDR2 YNNKEL (reference sequence). CDR3: CASSQGTVSGANVLTF. The CDR3 nucleotides are TGTGCCAGCAGCCAAGGTACGGTCTCTGGGGCCAACGTCCTGACTTTC.